The sequence of this T cell receptor (beta chain) was determined in a study of cytotoxic CD8 clonotypes in ibrutinib-treated CLL. Study details: Some 25 partial and 2 complete responses; at median 68 months, about 14 remitted, about twelve progressed.

A word on this clone: No antigen is known for it.

The study, taken as a whole, reports: Clonality (at baseline) was higher than in age-matched healthy donors and tracked circulating CD8+ T-cell counts.

The protocol was immunoSEQ multiplex PCR, while the TCRdb copy is restricted to in-frame clones and leaves out a portion. The table has roughly 150,000 clones, 76% seen once. Between the trimmed V and J ends, which lost 2 bases and 0 bases, there was a span of 3 bases. The CDR3 sequence is 13 residues long. Per germline, CDR1 SGHNT and CDR2 YYREEE (reference sequence). The J gene is TRBJ1-5, the V gene TRBV5-4; D gene unclear. This TCR was recovered from a human donor with chronic lymphocytic leukemia. This material consisted of PBMCs, taken after 24 months of ibrutinib treatment. The CDR3 DNA reads as TGTGCCAGCAGCTTAAATAGCAATCAGCCCCAGCATTTT. The encoded protein is CASSLNSNQPQHF.